A single sample gave rise to the 9 T cell receptor beta chains below, sequenced in a study of shared clonotypes between healthy human individuals. Profiled with immunoSEQ multiplex PCR; TCRdb holds only in-frame clones, not every one. Of around 1.9 million clones listed, about 93% are singletons. Terminally differentiated effector memory CD45RA+ cells were left out of the naive CD8 fraction, which was CD45RO-negative and positively selected for CCR7. Sequenced sample: naive CD8+ T cells from PBMCs. These receptors were taken from a man between 18 and 29 years old in good health. Some clones in this sample may be carry-over from other donors' samples.

As regards this clone: The same CDR3 is also encoded by other DNA sequences in this sample. The rearrangement joins TRBV27 to TRBJ1-4; unclear D gene. The length of the CDR3 is 12 residues. The V end lost 3 bases, the J end lost 8 bases, and 7 bases lay between the germline ends. Germline CDR1 MNHEY, CDR2 SMNVEV (reference sequence). The CDR3 reads CASSLGGEKLFF. In nucleotides, the CDR3 is TGTGCCAGCAGTTTGGGAGGGGAAAAACTGTTTTTT. The whole variable domain, remainder taken from reference TRBV27 and TRBJ1-4, is EAQVTQNPRYLITVTGKKLTVTCSQNMNHEYMSWYRQDPGLGLRQIYYSMNVEVTDKGDVPEGYKVSRKEKRNFPLILESPSPNQTSLYFCASSLGGEKLFFGSGTQLSVL.

This chain connects TRBV7-3 to TRBJ2-7; tentatively, D is TRBD1 (5 bases). Germline assignment: CDR1 SGHTA and CDR2 FQGTGA. V lost 2 bases and J lost 3, with 11 bases in between. The CDR3 contains 14 residues. The CDR3 region has the DNA TGTGCCAGCAGCTTAGCCCCAGGGCGCTACGAGCAGTACTTC. Translating gives CASSLAPGRYEQYF.

The J gene is TRBJ2-7, the V gene TRBV2; D might be TRBD1 (6 bases). The CDR3 contains 14 residues. V was shortened by 10 bases and J by 4 bases, with 20 bases between the two germline ends. The V gene's germline CDR1 is SNHLY and CDR2 FYNNEI. Here the CDR3 DNA reads TGTGCCACTACTCTCCGGGACAACCGTTACGAGCAGTACTTC. As protein: CATTLRDNRYEQYF. Combining the CDR3 with reference TRBV2 and TRBJ2-7 gives the whole variable domain EPEVTQTPSHQVTQMGQEVILRCVPISNHLYFYWYRQILGQKVEFLVSFYNNEISEKSEIFDDQFSVERPDGSNFTLKIRSTKLEDSAMYFCATTLRDNRYEQYFGPGTRLTVT.

V gene TRBV15 combines with J gene TRBJ2-3; a weak D match, TRBD1 (5 bases). Trimming cost V 1 base and J 3 bases, with 11 bases left between them. The CDR3 is made up of 15 amino acids. From germline, CDR1 is LNHNV and CDR2 YYDKDF (reference sequence). The DNA of the CDR3 is TGTGCCACCAGCAGAGGGGGCATAGGGACAGATACGCAGTATTTT. It specifies CATSRGGIGTDTQYF.

The chain has TRBV27 and TRBJ1-1; D ambiguous. The V gene lost 5 bases and the J gene lost 0 bases, with 13 bases spanning the gap. CDR3 size: 15 residues. The germline V gene has CDR1 MNHEY and CDR2 SMNVEV (reference sequence). The CDR3 nucleotides are TGTGCCAGCAGTCCCCTGACTACGCTGAACACTGAAGCTTTCTTT. Its protein product is CASSPLTTLNTEAFF.

V is TRBV4-1 and J is TRBJ2-5; D tentatively reads TRBD1 or TRBD2 (5 bases each). V lost 4 bases to trimming and J lost 5 bases, with 17 bases between them. Germline CDR1 MGHRA, CDR2 YSYEKL. The CDR3 consists of 15 residues. The CDR3 here is CASSPRDQYLETQYF. Here the CDR3 DNA reads TGCGCCAGCAGCCCCCGGGACCAATATTTGGAGACCCAGTACTTC.

This clone was seen once. The rearrangement joins TRBV6-5 to TRBJ1-1, with 9 positions matching TRBD1. Germline V gene data show CDR1 as MNHEY and CDR2 as SVGAGI. V dropped 5 bases and J dropped 4; count of bases not matched to a gene: 8. The length of the CDR3 is 15 residues. The CDR3 DNA reads TGTGCCAGCAGTCCCACAGGGGGCAGTGGCACTGAAGCTTTCTTT. As protein: CASSPTGGSGTEAFF.

The CDR3 region is CASSMFSGQGAWEQYF. As DNA, the CDR3 is TGTGCCAGTAGTATGTTTTCCGGACAGGGGGCGTGGGAGCAGTACTTC. The V gene is TRBV19, the J gene TRBJ2-7; 11 bases line up with TRBD1. Germline-derived CDR1 and CDR2 are LNHDA and SQIVND (reference sequence). The junction had 11 bases not matched to a gene; V was cut back by 3 bases and J by 7 bases. This CDR3 region has 16 residues.

The chain couples TRBV5-1 to TRBJ1-6, with D possibly TRBD1 on 5 matching bases. This CDR3 has 15 residues. The germline V gene encodes CDR1 SGHRS and CDR2 YFSETQ. Trimming took 0 bases from V and 10 from J, leaving 14 bases between them. The CDR3 protein is CASSLEGNVNSPLHF. The CDR3 DNA is TGCGCCAGCAGCTTGGAGGGGAATGTAAACTCACCCCTCCACTTT. Full variable domain (rest looked up from reference TRBV5-1 and TRBJ1-6): KAGVTQTPRYLIKTRGQQVTLSCSPISGHRSVSWYQQTPGQGLQFLFEYFSETQRNKGNFPGRFSGRQFSNSRSEMNVSTLELGDSALYLCASSLEGNVNSPLHFGNGTRLTVT.